This T cell receptor (beta chain) is drawn from a study of shared clonotypes between healthy human individuals. Naive CD8 cells comprised CD45RO-negative, CCR7-positively selected cells, excluding terminally differentiated effector memory CD45RA+ cells. The ends lost 4 bases at V and 0 bases at J; junction bases unmatched: 15. Germline V lookup: CDR1 SGHTS, CDR2 YDEGEE. The CDR3 is 19 amino acids. Using immunoSEQ multiplex PCR, the repertoire was profiled, and TCRdb retains in-frame clones only, with some absent. The sample lists 1.5 million to 2.5 million clones, roughly 95% occurring once. Sequencing used naive CD8+ T cells sorted from blood. The chain combines TRBV5-8 with TRBJ1-5; TRBD1 agrees at 8 bases. The sequence was obtained from a man aged 18 to 29 in good health. The CDR3 region has the DNA TGTGCCAGCAGCCCCTGGGGCGACAGGGGTCTCTATAGCAATCAGCCCCAGCATTTT. Translation gives CASSPWGDRGLYSNQPQHF.